The 23 T cell receptor beta chains reported below all come from one sample, sequenced in a study of T cells in Graves' hyperthyroidism and ophthalmopathy. From RNA transcripts, TCR beta CDR3 regions were amplified. TCR CDR3 regions were first amplified by RT-PCR with HTBI primers. TCRdb redid the calling of the multiplex PCR reads with MiXCR, one entry per CDR3 protein. Here the sample spans 450,000 to 650,000 distinct CDR3 sequences, roughly a sixth being singletons. The sample comprised blood. The receptors here all came from a woman younger than 30 with Graves' ophthalmopathy.

This clonotype was seen a few times. V usage is TRBV12-3 or TRBV12-4 and J usage is TRBJ1-5; 7 bases line up with TRBD1. Unmatched junction bases numbered 8, after V lost 6 bases and J lost 6 bases. The CDR3 extends over 14 amino acids. CDR3 in amino acids: CASSIGTAVQPQHF. The DNA for the CDR3 is TGTGCCAGCAGCATCGGGACAGCAGTTCAGCCCCAGCATTTT.

This clonotype was detected ten times or more. V usage is TRBV27 and J usage is TRBJ2-5; D tentatively fits TRBD1 or TRBD2 (5 bases each). The V and J ends lost 6 bases and 4 bases respectively, with 15 bases between them. The CDR3 loop spans 14 amino acids. Germline values: CDR1 MNHEY, CDR2 SMNVEV (reference sequence). This CDR3 is CASRIAGGGETQYF. In nucleotides, the CDR3 is TGTGCCAGCAGAATAGCCGGTGGGGGAGAGACCCAGTACTTC.

This clonotype was picked up a small number of times. V is TRBV7-2 and J is TRBJ1-5; 7 nucleotides line up with TRBD1. The CDR3 length is 13 residues. V lost 5 bases and J lost 3; bases outside the gene matches: 1. CDR1 is SGHTA and CDR2 is FQGNSA in the germline V gene. The chain's CDR3 is CASSDRVNQPQHF. The CDR3 bases are TGTGCCAGCAGCGACAGGGTCAATCAGCCCCAGCATTTT.

Remarks on this clonotype: This clone may be a read error of a much larger clone one base away. The V gene is TRBV28, the J gene TRBJ2-7; 8 nucleotides line up with TRBD1. J lost 5 bases, V lost 3 bases, and 9 bases had no gene match. Germline CDR1 MDHEN, CDR2 SYDVKM. The CDR3 has 15 residues. CDR3 protein: CASSLIGWTGHEQYF. The CDR3 region has the DNA TGTGCCAGCAGTTTGATTGGGTGGACAGGGCACGAGCAGTACTTC.

This clonotype was observed many times. CDR3 nucleotide sequence: TGCGCCAGCAGCCAAGACAGGGGGAACGGTGAAGCTTTCTTT. Residues: CASSQDRGNGEAFF. The chain couples TRBV4-1 to TRBJ1-1, with 7 bases identical to TRBD1. Unmatched junction bases numbered 5, after V lost 0 bases and J lost 7 bases. The CDR3 is 14 amino acids. Germline V CDR1 and CDR2: MGHRA, YSYEKL.

In its sample, this clonotype was seen many times. The chain has TRBV7-8 and TRBJ2-7; 12 bases are shared with TRBD1. The CDR3 covers 15 residues. The junction had 3 bases not matched to a gene; V was cut back by 2 bases and J by 4 bases. Germline V gene data show CDR1 as SGHVS and CDR2 as FQNEAQ. DNA of the CDR3: TGTGCCAGCAGCTTAAGGGGACAGGGGGCTTACGAGCAGTACTTC. Translated, it gives CASSLRGQGAYEQYF. The complete variable domain, with remaining parts taken from reference TRBV7-8 and TRBJ2-7, reads GAGVSQSPRYKVAKRGQDVALRCDPISGHVSLFWYQQALGQGPEFLTYFQNEAQLDKSGLPSDRFFAERPEGSVSTLKIQRTQQEDSAVYLCASSLRGQGAYEQYFGPGTRLTVT.

This clonotype showed up many times. The rearrangement links TRBV28 to TRBJ2-1; D uncertain. CDR1 and CDR2 (germline): MDHEN, SYDVKM. V lost 6 bases to trimming and J lost 5 bases, with 20 bases between them. The CDR3 covers 16 residues. Written as DNA, the CDR3 is TGTGCCAGCAGCACCGCAGGTGCTACGGCGGACAATGAGCAGTTCTTC. Translating it yields CASSTAGATADNEQFF.

J is TRBJ2-7 and V is TRBV12-3 or TRBV12-4, with a weak D call TRBD1 (5 bases). The CDR3 is made up of 15 amino acids. V lost 5 bases, J lost 6 bases, and 20 bases lay in between. CDR3 nucleotide sequence: TGTGCCAGCAGTCAACAGGCTAAGGTGGCCGGCGAGCAGTACTTC. Encoded protein: CASSQQAKVAGEQYF.

This clonotype was detected ten times or more. The rearrangement uses TRBV7-9 and TRBJ2-7, with D tentatively TRBD1 (6 bases). This CDR3 is built from 13 residues. Germline V gene lookup returns CDR1 SEHNR and CDR2 FQNEAQ (reference sequence). The V and J ends lost 5 bases and 4 bases respectively, with 12 bases between them. CDR3 loop: CASSPRDKYEQYF. In DNA form, the CDR3 reads TGTGCCAGCAGCCCCCGGGACAAGTACGAGCAGTACTTC.

This clonotype showed up just a few times. V gene TRBV20-1 combines with J gene TRBJ2-4; D gene ambiguous. V gave up 4 bases and J gave up 9 bases, with 16 bases separating them. CDR1 and CDR2 from the germline V gene are DFQATT and SNEGSKA (reference sequence). The CDR3 extends over 13 amino acids. This CDR3 reads CSAKDYRTSIQYF. CDR3 DNA sequence: TGCAGTGCTAAAGATTATCGGACCAGCATTCAGTACTTC.

This clonotype was detected ten times or more. The chain uses TRBV6-1 and TRBJ1-5; D call uncertain. The CDR3 length is 11 residues. Between the trimmed V and J ends, which lost 3 bases and 8 bases, there was a span of 5 bases. From germline, CDR1 is MNHNS and CDR2 SASEGT. The CDR3 spells CASSEVEPQHF. The DNA of the CDR3 is TGTGCCAGCAGTGAGGTGGAGCCCCAGCATTTT.

The J gene is TRBJ1-2, the V gene TRBV7-2; a weak D match, TRBD1 (5 bases). The CDR3 is 14 amino acids. Germline CDR1 SGHTA, CDR2 FQGNSA. Trimming took off 5 bases at V and 3 bases at J, with 13 bases between the two ends. CDR3 bases: TGTGCCAGCAGCGTCACCGGGGGGGACTATGGCTACACCTTC. Amino acid sequence: CASSVTGGDYGYTF.

A few counts support this clonotype. V gene TRBV28 combines with J gene TRBJ2-7; 11 bases match TRBD2. Germline CDR1 reads MDHEN; CDR2 reads SYDVKM. J was trimmed by 5 bases and V by 3 bases; bases with no gene match: 12. The CDR3 totals 17 residues. This CDR3 reads CASSFLAGGQVRDEQYF. The DNA of the CDR3 is TGTGCCAGCAGTTTTCTAGCGGGAGGCCAGGTAAGGGACGAGCAGTACTTC.

This clonotype was found many times. The chain joins TRBV28 to TRBJ2-7; D gene ambiguous. The CDR3 runs 14 residues. V shed 2 bases and J shed 0 bases, with 8 bases lying between them. The germline V gene encodes CDR1 MDHEN and CDR2 SYDVKM. In DNA form, the CDR3 reads TGTGCCAGCAGTTTAGATGCGGTCTCCTACGAGCAGTACTTC. It codes for CASSLDAVSYEQYF. Based on the CDR3 plus reference TRBV28 and TRBJ2-7, the full variable domain is DVKVTQSSRYLVKRTGEKVFLECVQDMDHENMFWYRQDPGLGLRLIYFSYDVKMKEKGDIPEGYSVSREKKERFSLILESASTNQTSMYLCASSLDAVSYEQYFGPGTRLTVT.

This clonotype was found many times. This chain links TRBV7-2 with TRBJ1-2, with D perhaps TRBD1 (6 bases). The V end lost 5 bases, the J end lost 7 bases, and 11 bases lay between the germline ends. Germline-derived CDR1 and CDR2 are SGHTA and FQGNSA. This CDR3 comprises 12 residues. The CDR3 nucleotides are TGTGCCAGCAGCCCGGACAGCCGTGGCTACACCTTC. Amino acids: CASSPDSRGYTF.

This clonotype was seen only a few times. This chain links TRBV6-5 with TRBJ1-3; TRBD1 aligns across 9 bases. Germline values: CDR1 MNHEY, CDR2 SVGAGI. The CDR3 contains 15 residues. V trimming: 0 bases; J trimming: 4 bases; junction bases outside the gene matches: 1. The CDR3 loop is CASSYSGQGGNTIYF. The CDR3 nucleotides read TGTGCCAGCAGTTACTCGGGACAGGGCGGAAACACCATATATTTT.

This chain links TRBV5-1 with TRBJ1-6, with 9 bases that match TRBD1. The CDR3 covers 17 residues. The junction had 9 bases not matched to a gene; V was cut back by 3 bases and J by 5 bases. CDR1 is SGHRS and CDR2 is YFSETQ in the germline V gene. DNA of the CDR3: TGCGCCAGCAGCTGGGCGAGGGGACAGGGAAATAATTCACCCCTCCACTTT. It encodes CASSWARGQGNNSPLHF. Full variable domain (remainder filled in from reference TRBV5-1 and TRBJ1-6): KAGVTQTPRYLIKTRGQQVTLSCSPISGHRSVSWYQQTPGQGLQFLFEYFSETQRNKGNFPGRFSGRQFSNSRSEMNVSTLELGDSALYLCASSWARGQGNNSPLHFGNGTRLTVT.

This clonotype has a count of ten or more. This rearrangement joins TRBV20-1 to TRBJ2-1; 8 bases agree with TRBD2. V dropped 0 bases and J dropped 2; count of bases not matched to a gene: 6. CDR3 length equals 16 residues. CDR1 and CDR2 (germline): DFQATT, SNEGSKA (reference sequence). CDR3 residues: CSARELRGATYNEQFF. In DNA form, the CDR3 reads TGCAGTGCTAGAGAACTGCGGGGGGCAACCTACAATGAGCAGTTCTTC.

The V gene is TRBV9, the J gene TRBJ1-2, with 7 bases that match TRBD1. Germline V gene sequence: CDR1 SGDLS, CDR2 YYNGEE. The CDR3 is 15 amino acids. Germline trimming cut 3 bases from V and 2 bases from J; bases unmatched to any gene: 7. CDR3 in DNA: TGTGCCAGCAGCGGTGGACAGGCTTTCAACTATGGCTACACCTTC. Translated: CASSGGQAFNYGYTF.

The sample holds many counts of this clonotype. CDR3 DNA sequence: TGTGCCAGCAGCTTAAGGAGGGCAGGGGCTAATGGCTACACCTTC. It yields the protein CASSLRRAGANGYTF. The genes are TRBV11-2 and TRBJ1-2, with a tentative D call TRBD1 (6 bases). Germline V gene data show CDR1 as SGHAT and CDR2 as FQNNGV. The CDR3 length is 15 residues. V was trimmed by 2 bases and J by 6 bases, leaving 16 bases between them.

There are a few counts of this clonotype. The chain uses TRBV28 and TRBJ2-1; TRBD2 agrees at 8 bases. Trimming removed 8 bases from V and 16 bases from J; junction bases left unmatched: 10. Per germline, CDR1 MDHEN and CDR2 SYDVKM. CDR3 size: 11 residues. The CDR3 DNA reads TGTGCCAGCTCATCGGGGACTAGTAGATTCTTC. This codes for CASSSGTSRFF.

This clonotype came up a few times. V is TRBV12-3 or TRBV12-4 and J is TRBJ2-7, with 13 bases identical to TRBD2. V trimming: 6 bases; J trimming: 2 bases; junction bases outside the gene matches: 7. This CDR3 comprises 16 residues. The CDR3 sequence: CASSELAGGYPYEQYF. The CDR3 nucleotides are TGTGCCAGCAGCGAACTAGCGGGAGGGTACCCCTACGAGCAGTACTTC.

The rearrangement joins TRBV27 to TRBJ2-7; D is unclear. This CDR3 comprises 15 residues. The germline V and J ends were trimmed by 4 bases and 2 bases, with 15 bases remaining between them. Germline loops: CDR1 MNHEY, CDR2 SMNVEV (reference sequence). The CDR3 DNA reads as TGTGCCAGCAGTTCCCTCAGCCTTTTGGCCTACGAGCAGTACTTC. Amino acids: CASSSLSLLAYEQYF.